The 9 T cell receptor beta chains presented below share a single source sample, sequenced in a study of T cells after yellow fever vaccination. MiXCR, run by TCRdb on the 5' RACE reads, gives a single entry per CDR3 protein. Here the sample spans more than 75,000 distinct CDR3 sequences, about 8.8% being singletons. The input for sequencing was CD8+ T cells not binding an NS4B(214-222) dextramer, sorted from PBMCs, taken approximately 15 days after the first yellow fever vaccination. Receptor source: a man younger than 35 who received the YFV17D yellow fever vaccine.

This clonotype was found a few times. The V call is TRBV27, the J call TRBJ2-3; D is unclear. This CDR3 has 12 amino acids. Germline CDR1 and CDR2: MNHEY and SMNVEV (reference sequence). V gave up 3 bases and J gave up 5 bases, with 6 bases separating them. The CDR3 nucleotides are TGTGCCAGCAGTTTGTGGGGAGATACGCAGTATTTT. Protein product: CASSLWGDTQYF.

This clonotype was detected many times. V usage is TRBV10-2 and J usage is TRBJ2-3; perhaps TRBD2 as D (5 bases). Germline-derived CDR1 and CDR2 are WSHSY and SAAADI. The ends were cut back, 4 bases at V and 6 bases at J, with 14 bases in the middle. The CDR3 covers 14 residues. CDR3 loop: CASSAGNEPDTQYF. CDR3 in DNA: TGCGCCAGCAGTGCGGGGAATGAGCCGGATACGCAGTATTTT.

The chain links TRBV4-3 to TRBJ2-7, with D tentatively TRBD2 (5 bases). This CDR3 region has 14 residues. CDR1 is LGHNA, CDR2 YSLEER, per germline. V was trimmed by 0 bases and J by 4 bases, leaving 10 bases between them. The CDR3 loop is CASSQERRVYEQYF. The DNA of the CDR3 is TGCGCCAGCAGCCAAGAAAGGCGGGTTTACGAGCAGTACTTC.

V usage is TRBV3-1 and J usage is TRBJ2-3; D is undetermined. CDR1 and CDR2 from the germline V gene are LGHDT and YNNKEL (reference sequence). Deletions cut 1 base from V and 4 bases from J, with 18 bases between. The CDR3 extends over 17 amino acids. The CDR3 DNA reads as TGTGCCAGCAGCCAAGGTCGTTGGGAACTTTTTCCAGATACGCAGTATTTT. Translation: CASSQGRWELFPDTQYF.

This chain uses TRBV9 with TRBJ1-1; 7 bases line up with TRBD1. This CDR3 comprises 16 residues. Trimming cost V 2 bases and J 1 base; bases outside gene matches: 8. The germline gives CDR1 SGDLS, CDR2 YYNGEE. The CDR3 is CASSVGSGTANTEAFF. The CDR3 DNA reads TGTGCCAGCAGCGTGGGATCCGGGACAGCGAACACTGAAGCTTTCTTT.

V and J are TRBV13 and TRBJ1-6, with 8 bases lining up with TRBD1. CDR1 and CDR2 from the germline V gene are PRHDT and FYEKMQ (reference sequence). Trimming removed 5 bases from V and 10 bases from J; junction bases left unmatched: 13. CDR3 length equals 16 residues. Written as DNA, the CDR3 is TGTGCCAGCAGCATCGGACAGGGCTCAGGACTCTCACCCCTCCACTTT. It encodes CASSIGQGSGLSPLHF.

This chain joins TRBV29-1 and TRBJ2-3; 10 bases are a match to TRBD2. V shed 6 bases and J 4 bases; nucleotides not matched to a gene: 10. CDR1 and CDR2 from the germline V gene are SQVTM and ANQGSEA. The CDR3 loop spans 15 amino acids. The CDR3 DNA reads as TGCAGCGTCCCTCCAGCGGGGGGGAACTCAGATACGCAGTATTTT. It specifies CSVPPAGGNSDTQYF.

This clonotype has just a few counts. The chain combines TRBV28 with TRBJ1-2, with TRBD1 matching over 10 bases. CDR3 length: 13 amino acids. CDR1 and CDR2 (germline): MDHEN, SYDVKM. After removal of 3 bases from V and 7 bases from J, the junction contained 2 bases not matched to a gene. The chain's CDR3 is CASSFGTGVGYTF. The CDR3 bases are TGTGCCAGCAGTTTCGGGACAGGGGTTGGCTACACCTTC.

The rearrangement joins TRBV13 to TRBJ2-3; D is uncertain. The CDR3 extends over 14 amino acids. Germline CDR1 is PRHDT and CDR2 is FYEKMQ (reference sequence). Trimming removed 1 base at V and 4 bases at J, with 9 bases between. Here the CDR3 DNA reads TGTGCCAGCAGCTTAGTACGGGTTCCAGATACGCAGTATTTT. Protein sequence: CASSLVRVPDTQYF.